What follows is one TCR beta chain and its context. Its target is unknown. It was across several immunoSEQ plates that each subset's genomic DNA was evenly split. Assay: immunoSEQ multiplex PCR; the TCRdb copy retains only in-frame clones and omits some. The data show 700,000 to 950,000 clones, around 96% seen once. CD45RO negativity and positive selection for CCR7 defined naive CD8 cells, a population that excluded terminally differentiated effector memory CD45RA+ cells. The data derive from a study of shared clonotypes between healthy human individuals. Whole-study results and caveats: Compared with memory subsets, naive subsets generally had larger estimated richness.

CDR1 SQVTM and CDR2 ANQGSEA come from the germline V gene. The junction had 9 bases not matched to a gene; V was cut back by 6 bases and J by 1 base. This CDR3 region has 14 residues. The J gene is TRBJ2-7, the V gene TRBV29-1; 7 positions agree with TRBD1. The origin of this receptor is a man aged 25-45 years in good health. The sequencing input was naive CD8+ T cells sorted from blood. The CDR3 nucleotides are TGCAGCGTAGACCCAACGGGACAGTCCTACGAGCAGTACTTC. The encoded protein is CSVDPTGQSYEQYF.